This T cell receptor beta chain stems from a study of blood T cell repertoires in COVID-19. Overall study context: T cells, B-cell-depleted T cells, or PBMCs supplied cDNA or gDNA.

The CDR3 covers 19 residues. CDR1 KGHSH and CDR2 LQKENI come from the germline V gene. V was shortened by 2 bases and J by 1 base, with 21 bases between the two germline ends. This clone occurred a few times. Sequencing used immunoSEQ multiplex PCR; TCRdb keeps in-frame clones, though not all of them. The repertoire holds roughly 300,000 clones, with 89% as singletons. This TCR was recovered from a woman aged 30 to 39 with COVID-19, enrolled during active disease. The specimen was peripheral blood. The chain combines TRBV18 with TRBJ2-1; TRBD1 might be the D (6 bases). The CDR3 sequence: CASSPDRRREGRSYNEQFF. The DNA of the CDR3 is TGTGCCAGCTCACCAGACAGGCGGAGAGAAGGTCGATCCTACAATGAGCAGTTCTTC.